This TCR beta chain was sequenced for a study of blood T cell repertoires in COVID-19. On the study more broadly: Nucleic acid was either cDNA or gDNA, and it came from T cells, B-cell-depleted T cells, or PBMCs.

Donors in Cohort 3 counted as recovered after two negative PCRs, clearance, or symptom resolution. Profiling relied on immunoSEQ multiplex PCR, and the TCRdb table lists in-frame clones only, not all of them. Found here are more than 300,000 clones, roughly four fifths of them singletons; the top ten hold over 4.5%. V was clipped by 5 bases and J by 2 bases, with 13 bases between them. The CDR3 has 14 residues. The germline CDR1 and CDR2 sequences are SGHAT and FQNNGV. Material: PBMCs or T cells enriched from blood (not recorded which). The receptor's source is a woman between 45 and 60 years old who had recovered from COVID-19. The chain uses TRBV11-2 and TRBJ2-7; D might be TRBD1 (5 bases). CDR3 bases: TGTGCCAGCAGCAGACTTGGACAAACCTACGAGCAGTACTTC. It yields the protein CASSRLGQTYEQYF.